This TCR beta chain was profiled in a study of PD-L1 blockade in urothelial cancer. Across the whole study: The patients' atezolizumab therapy, 1,200 mg intravenously every 3 weeks, started in the mid-2010s. Typically, measured as a median, blood samples had more than 110,000 T cells.

Time point meaning: peripheral blood 6 weeks after treatment start. The V gene's germline CDR1 is LNHDA and CDR2 SQIVND (reference sequence). The V gene lost 7 bases and the J gene lost 1 base, with 10 bases spanning the gap. The CDR3 is 13 amino acids. Here immunoSEQ multiplex PCR was the method, and the copy in TCRdb shows in-frame clones only, minus some. In the table there are about 120,000 clones, about 89% of which are singletons. Notes on the study in general: When pretreatment blood TCR clonality was below the median, it predicted better survival.

Of note for this clone: The antigen remains unidentified.

This specimen consisted of PBMCs, obtained around atezolizumab (anti-PD-L1) treatment. The chain couples TRBV19 to TRBJ1-2, with D perhaps matching TRBD1 (5 bases). The receptor's source is a man aged 60 to 75 with urothelial cancer. CDR3 protein: CASNMDINYGYTF. CDR3 nucleotides: TGTGCCAGTAATATGGACATTAACTATGGCTACACCTTC. Full variable domain (remainder filled in from reference TRBV19 and TRBJ1-2): DGGITQSPKYLFRKEGQNVTLSCEQNLNHDAMYWYRQDPGQGLRLIYYSQIVNDFQKGDIAEGYSVSREKKESFPLTVTSAQKNPTAFYLCASNMDINYGYTFGSGTRLTVV.